The present TCR beta chain was sequenced within a study of shared clonotypes between healthy human individuals. Turning to the study itself: Each donor's CD8 memory used one plate, CD8 naive two, each CD4 subset three.

Trimming removed 3 bases from V and 2 bases from J, with 17 bases in between. Germline assignment: CDR1 MDHEN and CDR2 SYDVKM. This CDR3 region has 16 residues. Measured with immunoSEQ multiplex PCR; TCRdb has only the in-frame clones, and not every one. Among hundreds of thousands of clones listed, nearly 95% were seen once. Naive-designated CD8 cells lacked CD45RO, were positively enriched for CCR7, and omitted terminally differentiated effector memory CD45RA+ cells. This clonotype was sampled from a man between 25 and 39 years old in good health. Sequenced input: naive CD8+ T cells sorted from blood. The chain combines TRBV28 with TRBJ2-7; no clear D. Here the CDR3 DNA reads TGTGCCAGCAGTTTTCCAGGTACCCTCGAACCCTACGAGCAGTACTTC. Translating gives CASSFPGTLEPYEQYF. Combining the CDR3 with reference TRBV28 and TRBJ2-7 gives the whole variable domain DVKVTQSSRYLVKRTGEKVFLECVQDMDHENMFWYRQDPGLGLRLIYFSYDVKMKEKGDIPEGYSVSREKKERFSLILESASTNQTSMYLCASSFPGTLEPYEQYFGPGTRLTVT.